These 10 T cell receptor beta chains came from one sample sequenced in a study of blood T cell repertoires in COVID-19 (dated by TCRdb to the early 2020s). Library construction relied on the immunoSEQ multiplex PCR assay. This immuneACCESS table, as held by TCRdb, lists in-frame sequences with V and J called but not all clones. Of the missing ones, under half trace to an unresolved V gene in checked studies; the others have no known cause. The sample includes about 410,000 clones, with about 89% observed a single time. Together, the top ten hold roughly 1.5% of the sample. Source material: peripheral blood. The receptors originated from a woman in her 40s with COVID-19, enrolled during active disease.

V is TRBV5-1 and J is TRBJ2-5; D uncertain. CDR1 SGHRS and CDR2 YFSETQ come from the germline V gene. The length of the CDR3 is 13 residues. Trimming pared 1 base from V and 1 base from J, leaving 5 bases between. CDR3 loop: CASSLYTQETQYF. DNA for the CDR3: TGCGCCAGCAGCTTGTACACCCAAGAGACCCAGTACTTC.

The chain recombines TRBV7-2 with TRBJ1-4; 12 bases agree with TRBD1. The V gene's germline CDR1 is SGHTA and CDR2 FQGNSA. Trimming removed 5 bases from V and 5 bases from J; junction bases left unmatched: 3. CDR3 length: 15 residues. The DNA for the CDR3 is TGTGCCAGCAGCGCGGGGACAGGGGGCAATGAAAAACTGTTTTTT. Amino acid sequence: CASSAGTGGNEKLFF.

The genes are TRBV9 and TRBJ1-4; D call uncertain. Per the germline V gene, CDR1 is SGDLS and CDR2 is YYNGEE. V dropped 4 bases and J dropped 7 bases, with 11 bases sitting between them. CDR3 length: 13 residues. The CDR3 DNA reads TGTGCCAGCAGCCCCCGACTGGCTGAAAAACTGTTTTTT. It is translated as CASSPRLAEKLFF.

The sample holds a few counts of this clone. V and J are TRBV6-6 and TRBJ1-2; a weak D match, TRBD1 (5 bases). Germline V gives CDR1 MNHNY, CDR2 SVGAGI (reference sequence). The length of the CDR3 is 14 residues. V was clipped by 7 bases and J by 3 bases, with 15 bases between them. In DNA form, the CDR3 reads TGTGCCAGCACTCCCGGGGGGATCTACTATGGCTACACCTTC. Amino acid sequence: CASTPGGIYYGYTF.

This chain joins TRBV5-1 and TRBJ2-2, with TRBD1 identical over 8 bases. There are 16 residues in the CDR3. V shed 0 bases and J 6 bases; nucleotides not matched to a gene: 7. Germline V gives CDR1 SGHRS, CDR2 YFSETQ. The CDR3 region has the DNA TGCGCCAGCAGCTTGGAGGGCAGGGGGCTCCCCGGGGAGCTGTTTTTT. Its protein is CASSLEGRGLPGELFF.

CDR3 DNA sequence: TGTGCCAGCAGTGAAAGTAACGGCCCTCCAGGGAACACTGAAGCTTTCTTT. It specifies CASSESNGPPGNTEAFF. The chain combines TRBV6-1 with TRBJ1-1, with D hard to call. This CDR3 has 17 amino acids. Trimming removed 2 bases from V and 1 base from J, with 17 bases in between. Germline V gene lookup returns CDR1 MNHNS and CDR2 SASEGT.

The chain is built from TRBV19 and TRBJ2-7, with D hard to call. The CDR3 runs to 13 residues. Trimming stripped 4 bases from V and 6 bases from J, with 13 bases between. Germline CDR1 and CDR2: LNHDA and SQIVND (reference sequence). The CDR3 sequence is CASSTEITGEQYF. DNA for the CDR3: TGTGCCAGTAGTACAGAAATTACGGGCGAGCAGTACTTC.

The chain's CDR3 is CASSQQARGDIQYF. In DNA form, the CDR3 reads TGTGCCAGTAGCCAACAGGCCCGCGGGGACATTCAGTACTTC. This chain joins TRBV19 and TRBJ2-4; D is perhaps TRBD2 (6 bases). V lost 6 bases and J 8 bases, leaving 17 bases between the germline ends. The CDR3 covers 14 residues. CDR1 LNHDA and CDR2 SQIVND come from the germline V gene (reference sequence).

This sequence joins TRBV6-5 and TRBJ1-5; 11 bases agree with TRBD1. Looked up from germline, CDR1 is MNHEY and CDR2 is SVGAGI. The CDR3 extends over 14 amino acids. Germline trimming cut 8 bases from V and 7 bases from J; bases unmatched to any gene: 7. This CDR3 reads CASHPGQGVQPQHF. CDR3 sequence (DNA): TGTGCCAGCCACCCGGGACAGGGGGTACAGCCCCAGCATTTT.

The chain uses TRBV6-5 and TRBJ2-7; TRBD1 is a possible D gene (6 bases). The V and J ends lost 6 bases and 3 bases respectively, with 15 bases between them. The germline V gene encodes CDR1 MNHEY and CDR2 SVGAGI. This CDR3 is built from 14 residues. The CDR3 reads CASRPTGHLYEQYF. The CDR3 region has the DNA TGTGCCAGCAGACCCACGGGACACCTCTACGAGCAGTACTTC.